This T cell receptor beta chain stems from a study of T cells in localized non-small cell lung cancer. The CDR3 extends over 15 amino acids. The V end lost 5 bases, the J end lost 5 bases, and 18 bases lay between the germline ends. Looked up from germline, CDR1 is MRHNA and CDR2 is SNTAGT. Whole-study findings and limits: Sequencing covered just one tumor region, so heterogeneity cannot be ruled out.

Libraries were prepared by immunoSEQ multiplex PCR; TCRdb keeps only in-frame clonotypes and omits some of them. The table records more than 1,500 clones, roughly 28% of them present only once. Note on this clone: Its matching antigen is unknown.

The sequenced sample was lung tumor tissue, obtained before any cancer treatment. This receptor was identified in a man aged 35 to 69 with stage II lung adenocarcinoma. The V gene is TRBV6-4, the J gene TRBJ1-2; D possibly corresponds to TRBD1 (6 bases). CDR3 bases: TGTGCCAGCAGTAATGCCCCGACAGGAGCATATGGCTACACCTTC. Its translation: CASSNAPTGAYGYTF.